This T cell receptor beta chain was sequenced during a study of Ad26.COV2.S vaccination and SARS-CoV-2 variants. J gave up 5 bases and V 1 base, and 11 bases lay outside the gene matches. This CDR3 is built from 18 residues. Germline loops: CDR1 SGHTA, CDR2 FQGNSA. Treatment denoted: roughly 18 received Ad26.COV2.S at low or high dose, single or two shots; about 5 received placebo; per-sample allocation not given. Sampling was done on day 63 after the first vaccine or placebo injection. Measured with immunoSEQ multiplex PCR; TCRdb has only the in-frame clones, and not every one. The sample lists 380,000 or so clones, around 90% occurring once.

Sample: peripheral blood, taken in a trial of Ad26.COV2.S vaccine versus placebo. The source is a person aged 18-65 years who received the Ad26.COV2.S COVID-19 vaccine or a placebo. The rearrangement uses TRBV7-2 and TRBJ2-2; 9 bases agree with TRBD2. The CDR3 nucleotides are TGTGCCAGCAGCTTAGGGGCTTTAGCGGGAGATTGGACCGGGGAGCTGTTTTTT. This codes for CASSLGALAGDWTGELFF.